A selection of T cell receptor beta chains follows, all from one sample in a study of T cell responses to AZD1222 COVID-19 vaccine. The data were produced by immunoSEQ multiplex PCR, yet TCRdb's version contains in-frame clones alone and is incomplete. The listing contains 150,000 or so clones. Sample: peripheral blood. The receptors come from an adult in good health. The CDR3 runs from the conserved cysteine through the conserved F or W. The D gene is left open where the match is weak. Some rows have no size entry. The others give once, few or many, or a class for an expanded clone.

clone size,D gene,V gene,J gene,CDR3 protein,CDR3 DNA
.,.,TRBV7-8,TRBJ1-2,CASSLAARYGYTF,TGTGCCAGCAGCTTAGCGGCCAGATATGGCTACACCTTC
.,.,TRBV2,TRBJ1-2,CASRPGPSYGYTF,TGTGCCAGCAGACCGGGACCGTCGTACGGCTACACCTTC
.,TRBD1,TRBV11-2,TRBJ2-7,CASSSVGQGASHEQYF,TGTGCCAGCAGCTCCGTAGGACAGGGGGCCTCCCACGAGCAGTACTTC
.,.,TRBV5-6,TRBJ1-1,CASSRGGYTEAFF,TGTGCCAGCAGCCGAGGGGGTTACACTGAAGCTTTCTTT
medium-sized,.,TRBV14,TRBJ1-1,CASSQVGAFHTEAFF,TGTGCCAGCAGCCAAGTGGGGGCGTTTCACACTGAAGCTTTCTTT
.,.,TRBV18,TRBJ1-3,CASSPGVSGNTIYF,TGTGCCAGCTCACCAGGTGTTTCTGGAAACACCATATATTTT
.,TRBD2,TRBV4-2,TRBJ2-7,CASSQRGGPYEQYF,TGTGCCAGCAGCCAACGGGGGGGCCCCTACGAGCAGTACTTC
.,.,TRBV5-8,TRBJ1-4,CASSLELGGTNEKLFF,TGTGCCAGCAGCTTGGAATTGGGGGGGACTAATGAAAAACTGTTTTTT
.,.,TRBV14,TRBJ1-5,CASRGWQPQHF,TGTGCTTCCCGGGGTTGGCAGCCCCAGCATTTT
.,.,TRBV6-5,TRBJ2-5,CASSDIGGETQYF,TGTGCCAGCAGCGACATCGGCGGAGAGACCCAGTACTTC
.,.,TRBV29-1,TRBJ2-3,CSVEGVTSTDTQYF,TGCAGCGTTGAAGGGGTAACTAGCACAGATACGCAGTATTTT
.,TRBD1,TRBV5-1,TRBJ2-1,CASSSGQGIGEQFF,TGCGCCAGCAGCTCGGGACAGGGAATCGGCGAGCAGTTCTTC
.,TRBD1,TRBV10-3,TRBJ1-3,CAISGSRTGDAGNTIYF,TGTGCCATCAGTGGCAGTCGCACAGGGGATGCTGGAAACACCATATATTTT
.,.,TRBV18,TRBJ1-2,CASSPTAAIAWYGYTF,TGTGCCAGCTCACCAACCGCGGCGATAGCTTGGTATGGCTACACCTTC
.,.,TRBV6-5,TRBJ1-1,CASSYRPPGRDTEAFF,TGTGCCAGCAGTTACCGACCACCGGGGAGGGACACTGAAGCTTTCTTT
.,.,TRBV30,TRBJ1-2,CAWNHVVSTGPFGGYTF,TGTGCCTGGAACCATGTAGTGTCCACAGGGCCGTTCGGTGGCTACACCTTC
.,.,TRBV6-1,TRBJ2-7,CASSEKGDRLARPYEQYF,TGTGCCAGCAGTGAAAAGGGTGACAGACTGGCAAGACCCTACGAGCAGTACTTC
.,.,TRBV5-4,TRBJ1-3,CASSLSPPGSGNTIYF,TGTGCCAGCAGCTTGTCCCCCCCGGGGTCTGGAAACACCATATATTTT
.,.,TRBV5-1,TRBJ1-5,CASSLEGEFGNQPQHF,TGCGCCAGCAGCTTGGAGGGGGAATTCGGCAATCAGCCCCAGCATTTT